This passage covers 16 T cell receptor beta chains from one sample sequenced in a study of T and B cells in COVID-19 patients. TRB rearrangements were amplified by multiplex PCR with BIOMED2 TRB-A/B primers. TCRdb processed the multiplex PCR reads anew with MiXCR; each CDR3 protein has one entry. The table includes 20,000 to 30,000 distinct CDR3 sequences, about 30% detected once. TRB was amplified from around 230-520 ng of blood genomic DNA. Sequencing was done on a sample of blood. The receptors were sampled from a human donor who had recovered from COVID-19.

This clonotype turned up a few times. This chain's CDR3 is CALRGAGPGTDTQYF. The CDR3 coding sequence is TGTGCCCTACGAGGGGCGGGGCCGGGCACAGATACGCAGTATTTT. The genes are TRBV12-3 or TRBV12-4 and TRBJ2-3; a possible D gene is TRBD2 (6 bases). Trimming cost V 11 bases and J 1 base, with 19 bases left between them. This CDR3 spans 15 amino acids.

In DNA form, the CDR3 reads TGTGCCAGCAGCTTAAGGGGGCAGGAGCAGTTCTTC. This codes for CASSLRGQEQFF. The genes are TRBV7-9 and TRBJ2-1; 7 bases fit TRBD1. V shed 2 bases, J shed 10 bases, and the junction held 2 bases outside the gene matches. This CDR3 spans 12 amino acids. Germline CDR1 and CDR2: SEHNR and FQNEAQ (reference sequence).

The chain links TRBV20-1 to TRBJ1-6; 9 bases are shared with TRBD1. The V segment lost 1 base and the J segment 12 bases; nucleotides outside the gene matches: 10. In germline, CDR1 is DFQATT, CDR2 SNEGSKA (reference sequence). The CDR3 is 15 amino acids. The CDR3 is CSARGGQGFYKPLHF. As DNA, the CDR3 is TGCAGTGCTAGAGGGGGACAGGGATTCTATAAACCCCTCCACTTT.

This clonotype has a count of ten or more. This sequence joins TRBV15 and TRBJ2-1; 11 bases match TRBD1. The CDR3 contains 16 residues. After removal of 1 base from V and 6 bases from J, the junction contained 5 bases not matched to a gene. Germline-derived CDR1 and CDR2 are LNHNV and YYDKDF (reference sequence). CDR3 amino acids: CATSRGRGQGVNEQFF. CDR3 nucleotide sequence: TGTGCCACCAGCAGAGGTCGGGGACAGGGGGTCAATGAGCAGTTCTTC.

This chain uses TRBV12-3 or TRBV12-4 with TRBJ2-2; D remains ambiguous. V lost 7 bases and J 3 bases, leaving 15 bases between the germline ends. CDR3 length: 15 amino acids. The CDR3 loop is CASKDSIVHTGELFF. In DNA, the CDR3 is TGTGCCAGCAAAGATTCGATTGTACACACCGGGGAGCTGTTTTTT.

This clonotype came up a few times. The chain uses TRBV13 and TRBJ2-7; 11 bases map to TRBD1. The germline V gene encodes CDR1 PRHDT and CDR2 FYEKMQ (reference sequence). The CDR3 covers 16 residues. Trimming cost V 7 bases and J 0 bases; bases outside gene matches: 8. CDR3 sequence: CASTGQGAFNSYEQYF. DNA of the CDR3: TGTGCCAGCACCGGACAGGGGGCATTCAACTCCTACGAGCAGTACTTC. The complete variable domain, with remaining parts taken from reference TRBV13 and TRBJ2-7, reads AAGVIQSPRHLIKEKRETATLKCYPIPRHDTVYWYQQGPGQDPQFLISFYEKMQSDKGSIPDRFSAQQFSDYHSELNMSSLELGDSALYFCASTGQGAFNSYEQYFGPGTRLTVT.

CDR3 sequence reads: CASSLETEAFF. DNA of the CDR3: TGTGCCAGCAGCTTGGAAACTGAAGCTTTCTTT. V usage is TRBV5-4 and J usage is TRBJ1-1; D gene unclear. CDR3 length equals 11 residues. Germline lookup yields CDR1 SGHNT and CDR2 YYREEE (reference sequence). The V gene lost 0 bases and the J gene lost 5 bases, with 2 bases spanning the gap.

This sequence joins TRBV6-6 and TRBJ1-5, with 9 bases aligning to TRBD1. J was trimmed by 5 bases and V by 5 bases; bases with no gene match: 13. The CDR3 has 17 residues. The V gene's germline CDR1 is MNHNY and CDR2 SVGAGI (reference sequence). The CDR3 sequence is CASSPGTGRFSDQPQHF. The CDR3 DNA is TGTGCCAGCAGTCCCGGGACAGGGAGATTCAGCGATCAGCCCCAGCATTTT.

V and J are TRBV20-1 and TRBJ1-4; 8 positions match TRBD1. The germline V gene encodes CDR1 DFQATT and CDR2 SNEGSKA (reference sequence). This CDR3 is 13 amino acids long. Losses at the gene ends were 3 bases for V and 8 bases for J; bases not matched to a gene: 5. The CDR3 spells CSARVDRVEKLFF. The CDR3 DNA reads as TGCAGTGCTAGGGTGGACAGGGTCGAAAAACTGTTTTTT.

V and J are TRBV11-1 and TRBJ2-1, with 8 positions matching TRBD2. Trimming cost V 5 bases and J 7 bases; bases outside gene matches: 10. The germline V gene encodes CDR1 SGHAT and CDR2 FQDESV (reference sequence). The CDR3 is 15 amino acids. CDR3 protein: CASSQYGGGRNEQFF. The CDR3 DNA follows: TGTGCCAGCAGCCAATACGGCGGGGGGCGGAATGAGCAGTTCTTC.

DNA for the CDR3: TGTGCCAGCAGTCTTAGCGGGACCTCCTACGAGCAGTACTTC. Encoded protein: CASSLSGTSYEQYF. The chain couples TRBV27 to TRBJ2-7; TRBD2 agrees at 8 bases. This CDR3 has 14 amino acids. The junction had 3 bases not matched to a gene; V was cut back by 5 bases and J by 0 bases. Germline V gene sequence: CDR1 MNHEY, CDR2 SMNVEV (reference sequence).

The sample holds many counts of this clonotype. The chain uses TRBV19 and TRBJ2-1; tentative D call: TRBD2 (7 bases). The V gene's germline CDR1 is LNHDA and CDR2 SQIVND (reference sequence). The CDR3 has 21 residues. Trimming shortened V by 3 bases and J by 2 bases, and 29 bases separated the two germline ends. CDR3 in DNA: TGTGCCAGTAGTATGAGGGGGGACTCAGCGGAAGGGAGGGAGACCTACAATGAGCAGTTCTTC. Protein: CASSMRGDSAEGRETYNEQFF.

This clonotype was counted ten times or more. The DNA of the CDR3 is TGTGCCAGCAGTTTATCGACTCTGACAGATACGCAGTATTTT. Its translation is CASSLSTLTDTQYF. The V call is TRBV27, the J call TRBJ2-3; unclear D gene. The germline V and J ends were trimmed by 0 bases and 3 bases, with 7 bases remaining between them. Per the germline V gene, CDR1 is MNHEY and CDR2 is SMNVEV (reference sequence). This CDR3 has 14 residues.

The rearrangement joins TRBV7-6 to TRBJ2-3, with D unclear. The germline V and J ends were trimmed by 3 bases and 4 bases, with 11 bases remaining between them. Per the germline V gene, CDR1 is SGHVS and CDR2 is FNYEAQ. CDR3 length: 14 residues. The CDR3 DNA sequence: TGTGCCAGCAGCTTTAGCATTCGCGCAGATACGCAGTATTTT. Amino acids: CASSFSIRADTQYF.

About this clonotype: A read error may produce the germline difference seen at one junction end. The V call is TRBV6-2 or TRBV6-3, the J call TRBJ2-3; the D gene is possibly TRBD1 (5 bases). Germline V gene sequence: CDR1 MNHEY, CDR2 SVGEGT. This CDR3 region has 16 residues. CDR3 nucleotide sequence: TGTGCCATCAGTAAGTCCCCAGGGAAGGGCACAGATACGCAGTATTTT. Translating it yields CAISKSPGKGTDTQYF.

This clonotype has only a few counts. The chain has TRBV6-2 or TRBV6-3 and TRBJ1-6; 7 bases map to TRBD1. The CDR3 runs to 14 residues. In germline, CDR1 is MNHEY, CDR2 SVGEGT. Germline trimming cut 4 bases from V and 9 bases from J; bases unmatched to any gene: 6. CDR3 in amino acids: CASSFDRVVSPLHF. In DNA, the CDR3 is TGTGCCAGCAGTTTCGACAGGGTGGTTTCACCCCTCCACTTT.